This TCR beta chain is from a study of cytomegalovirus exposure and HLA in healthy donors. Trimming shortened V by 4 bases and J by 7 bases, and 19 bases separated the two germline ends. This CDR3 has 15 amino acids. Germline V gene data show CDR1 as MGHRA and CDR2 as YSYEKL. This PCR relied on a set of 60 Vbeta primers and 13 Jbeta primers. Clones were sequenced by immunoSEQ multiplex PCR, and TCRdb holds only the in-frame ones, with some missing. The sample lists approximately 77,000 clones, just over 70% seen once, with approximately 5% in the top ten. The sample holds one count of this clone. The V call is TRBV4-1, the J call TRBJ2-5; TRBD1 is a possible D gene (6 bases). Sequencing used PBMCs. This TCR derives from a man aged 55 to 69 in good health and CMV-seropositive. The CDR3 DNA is TGCGCCAGCAGCCCACAGGGCGGCCGCACAGGGACCCAGTACTTC. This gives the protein CASSPQGGRTGTQYF.